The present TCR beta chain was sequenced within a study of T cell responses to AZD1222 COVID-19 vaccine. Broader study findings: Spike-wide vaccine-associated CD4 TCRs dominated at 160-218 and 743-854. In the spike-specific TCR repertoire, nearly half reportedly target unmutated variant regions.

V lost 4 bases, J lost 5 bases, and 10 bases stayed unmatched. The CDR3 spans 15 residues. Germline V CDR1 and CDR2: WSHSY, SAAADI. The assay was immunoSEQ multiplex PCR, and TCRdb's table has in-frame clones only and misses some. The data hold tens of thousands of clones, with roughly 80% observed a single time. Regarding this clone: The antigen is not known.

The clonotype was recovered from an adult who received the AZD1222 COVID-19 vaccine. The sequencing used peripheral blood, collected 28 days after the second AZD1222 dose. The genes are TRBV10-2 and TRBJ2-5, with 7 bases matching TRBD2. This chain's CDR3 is CASSGGGAGYETQYF. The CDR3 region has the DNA TGCGCCAGCAGTGGGGGCGGAGCGGGGTATGAGACCCAGTACTTC.